This T cell receptor (beta chain) was profiled in a study of blood T cells in healthy people across ages (dated by TCRdb to about 2015). Describing the broader study: In model experiments, roughly one uniquely barcoded TCR beta cDNA molecule per two T cells was captured by template switching. Age-related changes in TCR beta repertoire diversity were measured in the study by deep sequencing normalized with unique cDNA molecular identifiers. The donors were divided into four age groups: young (average around 16 years), middle-aged (almost 40), aged (approximately 64) and long-lived (82). To avoid experimental bias, donors of different ages were spread randomly across the sequencing lanes. Two additional independent replicas of 1 million unique cDNA reads from the same blood draw were analyzed for two donors (one aged 18 to 30 and one aged 80 or older).

Library generation was performed with 5' RACE. Sequenced using an Illumina HiSeq 2500. The second PCR ran for roughly 7 to 12 cycles and used a J-beta primer mix along with a sample-barcoded 5' primer. Each TCR beta cDNA molecule received a unique molecular identifier from a template-switch 5' adaptor carrying 12 random nucleotides. Each sample yielded at least 2.5 million CDR3-containing paired-end reads. First-strand cDNA synthesis was performed from all RNA using the Mint cDNA synthesis kit, with priming by a TRBC-specific oligonucleotide. All cDNA was treated with uracil-DNA glycosylase and then went through a first 18-cycle PCR with the universal primers M1SS and BC2_uni_R. The published analysis was carried out like this. Each sample was normalized by randomly selecting 1 million high-quality reads, each carrying a distinct molecular identifier. Instead of being binned into consensus sequences, reads that shared molecular identifiers were thrown out. CDR3 identification, clonotype clustering and error correction used MiTCR with a Q25 quality threshold and the strictest error-elimination algorithm. Lower-bound total TCR beta diversity was estimated with a nonparametric unseen species model using Euler transformation. The raw public reads went through TCRdb reprocessing: fastp at Q25, MiXCR clone calling, in-frame beta chains kept. CDR3 protein duplicates are merged, each entry listing the most common genes and DNA. In this record, the V and J calls reflect TCRdb's handling and not the investigators' own analysis. Recorded for this sample are approximately 290,000 distinct CDR3 sequences; 25% to 30% of them occurred a single time. The ten largest account for approximately 29% of the sample.

Broader findings and caveats from the paper: Donor CMV infection status was unknown, potentially confounding age-related changes in expanded clonotypes. Because profiling used bulk unsorted PBMCs, naive and antigen-experienced compartments could not be compared conclusively. Total diversity estimates from one million sequenced T cells were considered lower bounds and underestimates. As age increased, observed TCR beta diversity per million T cells dropped in a roughly linear way, and a significant reduction was already evident by age around 41. A strong correlation was found between observed TCR beta diversity and the percentage of naive T cells measured by flow cytometry. The long-lived group showed more naive CD4+ T cells, fewer expanded clones and increased TCR diversity than the aged group, suggesting age selection.

In this sample, this clonotype turned up many times. Its antigen specificity is not known. Per-nucleotide qualities are absent, and no much larger clonotype sits a single base away. Donors were 30 to 45 systemically healthy Caucasian individuals from Russia aged roughly 6 to 100 years. Each donor gave ten milliliters of peripheral blood, drawn into EDTA-treated Vacutainer tubes. Ficoll-Paque density-gradient centrifugation was used to isolate PBMCs, with at least 7 million per sample. Total RNA, at least 5 micrograms per sample, was extracted from PBMCs with Trizol reagent. Naive CD45RAhigh/CD27high T cell percentages were measured by flow cytometry on a PBMC aliquot from every donor. The CDR3 runs 15 residues from the cysteine to the phenylalanine. Of all the DNA, just the CDR3 is kept, 45 bases in frame from base 1. The germline V gene specifies MDHEN as CDR1 and SYDVKM as CDR2. Relative to germline, V is 7 bases shorter and J is 1 base shorter, with 13 bases between their ends.

The sequence is built from TRBV28 and TRBJ2-2; the D gene is perhaps TRBD1, from 6 matching bases. Sample: blood. The sequence was collected from a woman aged 65 to 85 in good health. The DNA is as follows: TGTGCCAGCACCTTAGACAGGATGAACACCGGGGAGCTGTTTTTT. This translates into CASTLDRMNTGELFF. The variable domain in full, with residues beyond the CDR3 obtained from the reference TRBV28 and TRBJ2-2 genes, is DVKVTQSSRYLVKRTGEKVFLECVQDMDHENMFWYRQDPGLGLRLIYFSYDVKMKEKGDIPEGYSVSREKKERFSLILESASTNQTSMYLCASTLDRMNTGELFFGEGSRLTVL.